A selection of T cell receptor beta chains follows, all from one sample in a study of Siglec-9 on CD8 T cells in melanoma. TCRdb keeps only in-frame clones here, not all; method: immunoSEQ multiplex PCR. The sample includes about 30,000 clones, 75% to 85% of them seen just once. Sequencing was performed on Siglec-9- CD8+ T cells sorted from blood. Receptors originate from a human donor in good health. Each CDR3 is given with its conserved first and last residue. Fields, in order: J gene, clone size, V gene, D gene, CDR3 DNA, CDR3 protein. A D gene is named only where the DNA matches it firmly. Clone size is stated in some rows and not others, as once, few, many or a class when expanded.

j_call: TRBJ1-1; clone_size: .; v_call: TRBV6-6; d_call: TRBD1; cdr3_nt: TGTGCCAGCAGTCCCCGGACAGGGGAGGCTCCAGAAGCTTTCTTT; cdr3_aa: CASSPRTGEAPEAFF
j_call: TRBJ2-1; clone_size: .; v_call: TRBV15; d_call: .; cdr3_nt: TGTGCCACCAGCAAAGCCTCAGCAGGGAGTGAGCAGTTCTTC; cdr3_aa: CATSKASAGSEQFF
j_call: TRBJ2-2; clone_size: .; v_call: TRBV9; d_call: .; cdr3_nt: TGTGCCAGCAGCGTAGGAACCTCCAACACCGGGGAGCTGTTTTTT; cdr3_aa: CASSVGTSNTGELFF
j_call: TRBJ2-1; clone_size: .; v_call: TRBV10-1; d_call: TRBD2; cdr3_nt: TGCGCCAGCAGTTCCCGACTAGCGGGAGGGCCTTTAGGTTTGTACAATGAGCAGTTCTTC; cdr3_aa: CASSSRLAGGPLGLYNEQFF
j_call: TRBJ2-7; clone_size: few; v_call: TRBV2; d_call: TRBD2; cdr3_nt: TGTGCCAGCAGTGAAGTAGCGGGGGGATCCTACGAGCAGTACTTC; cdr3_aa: CASSEVAGGSYEQYF
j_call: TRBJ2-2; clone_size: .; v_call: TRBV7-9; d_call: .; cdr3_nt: TGTGCCAGCAGCTTTCCCGTCGCGGGACGCAACACCGGGGAGCTGTTTTTT; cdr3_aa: CASSFPVAGRNTGELFF
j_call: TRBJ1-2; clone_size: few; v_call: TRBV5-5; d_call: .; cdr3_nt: TGTGCCAGCAGCTTGGCGGGGACAACCCTTGCGGGTGGCTACACCTTC; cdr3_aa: CASSLAGTTLAGGYTF
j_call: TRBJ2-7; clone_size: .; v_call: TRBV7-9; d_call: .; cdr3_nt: TGTGCCAGCAGCTTAGCAAGCTTTGTCGAGGGGAACTACGAGCAGTACTTC; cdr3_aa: CASSLASFVEGNYEQYF
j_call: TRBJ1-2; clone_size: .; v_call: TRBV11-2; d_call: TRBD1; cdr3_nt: TGTGCCAGCAGCGCAGACAGGGGGAATGGCTACACCTTC; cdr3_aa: CASSADRGNGYTF
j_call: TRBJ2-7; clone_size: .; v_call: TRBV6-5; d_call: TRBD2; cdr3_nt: TGTGCCAGCAGTTACCTAGCGGGGGGCCCCTTGCACGAGCAGTACTTC; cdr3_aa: CASSYLAGGPLHEQYF
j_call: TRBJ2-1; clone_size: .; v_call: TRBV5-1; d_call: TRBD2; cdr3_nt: TGCGCCAGCAGTTTCCCGGGACTAGCGGGGGTAAGCTCCTACAATGAGCAGTTCTTC; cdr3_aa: CASSFPGLAGVSSYNEQFF
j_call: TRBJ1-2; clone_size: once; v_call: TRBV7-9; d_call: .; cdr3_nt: TGTGCCAGCAGCCCTTCAGACGGGGGCCACTATGGCTACACCTTC; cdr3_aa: CASSPSDGGHYGYTF
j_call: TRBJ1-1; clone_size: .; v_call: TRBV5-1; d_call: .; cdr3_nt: TGCGCCAGCAGCATGACAGGGAACACTGAAGCTTTCTTT; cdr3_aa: CASSMTGNTEAFF
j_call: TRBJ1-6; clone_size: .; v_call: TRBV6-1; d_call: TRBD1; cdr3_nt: TGTGCCAGCATTACCGGGACAGTATATTCACCCCTCCACTTT; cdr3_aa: CASITGTVYSPLHF
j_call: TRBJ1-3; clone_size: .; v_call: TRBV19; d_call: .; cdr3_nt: TGTGCCAGCACCCCATGGCCGGGAACCTCTGGAAACACCATATATTTT; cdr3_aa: CASTPWPGTSGNTIYF
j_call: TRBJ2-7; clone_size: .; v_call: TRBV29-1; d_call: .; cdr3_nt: TGCAGCGTCATATCCGGACAGTCCTACGAGCAGTACTTC; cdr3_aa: CSVISGQSYEQYF
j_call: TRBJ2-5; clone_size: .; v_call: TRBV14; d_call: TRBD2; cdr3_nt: TGTGCCAGCAGTTTTACTAGCGGGGTAGAGACCCAGTACTTC; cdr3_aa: CASSFTSGVETQYF
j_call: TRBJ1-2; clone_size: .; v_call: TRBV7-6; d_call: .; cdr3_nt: TGTGCCAGCAGCTTGGATCCAGACATAACCTATGGCTACACCTTC; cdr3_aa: CASSLDPDITYGYTF
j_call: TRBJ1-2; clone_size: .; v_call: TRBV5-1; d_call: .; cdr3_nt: TGCGCCAGCAGCCCGGGGCAGTCGTATAGCTATGGCTACACCTTC; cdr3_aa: CASSPGQSYSYGYTF
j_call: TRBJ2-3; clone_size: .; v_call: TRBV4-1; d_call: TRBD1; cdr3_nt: TGCGCCAGCAGCCAACACAGGACAGGGGGCACAGATACGCAGTATTTT; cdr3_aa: CASSQHRTGGTDTQYF
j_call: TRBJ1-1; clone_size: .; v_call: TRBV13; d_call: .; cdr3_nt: TGTGCCAGCAGCCTAAACCGGGTCACGAACACTGAAGCTTTCTTT; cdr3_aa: CASSLNRVTNTEAFF
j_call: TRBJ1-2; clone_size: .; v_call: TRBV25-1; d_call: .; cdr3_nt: TGTGCCAGCAGTGAACCGCGGGGATTCGACTATGGCTACACCTTC; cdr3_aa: CASSEPRGFDYGYTF
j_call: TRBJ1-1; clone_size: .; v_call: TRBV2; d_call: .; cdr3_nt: TGTGCCAGCAGTGAATCTCGGTCAGTGAACACTGAAGCTTTCTTT; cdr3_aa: CASSESRSVNTEAFF
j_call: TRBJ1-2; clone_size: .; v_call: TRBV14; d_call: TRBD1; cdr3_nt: TGTGCCAGCAGCGACAGGGGGAACTATGGCTACACCTTC; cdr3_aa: CASSDRGNYGYTF
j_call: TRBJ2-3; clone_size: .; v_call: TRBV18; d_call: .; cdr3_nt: TGTGCCAGCTCACCAGAAACCCCACACAGGGGACTCCTCTTCACAGATACGCAGTATTTT; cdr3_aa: CASSPETPHRGLLFTDTQYF
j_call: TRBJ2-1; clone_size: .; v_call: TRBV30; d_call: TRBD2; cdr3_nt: TGTGCCGTGTATTTCGGTCCCGAGCTTAGCGGGGGGGCAGGAGAGCAGTTCTTC; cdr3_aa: CAVYFGPELSGGAGEQFF
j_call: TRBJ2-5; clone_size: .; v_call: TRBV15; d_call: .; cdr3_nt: TGTGCCACCAGCAGAGAGGTAGGGGAGGAGACCCAGTACTTC; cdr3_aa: CATSREVGEETQYF
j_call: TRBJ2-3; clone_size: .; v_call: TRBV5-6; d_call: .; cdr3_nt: TGTGCCAGCAGCTTGGTTTGGGTACCGGAGTATTTT; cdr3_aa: CASSLVWVPEYF
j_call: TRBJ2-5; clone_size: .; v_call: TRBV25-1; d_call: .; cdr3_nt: TGTGCCAGCAGTGATACAGGGATCTCCCAGTACTTC; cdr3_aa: CASSDTGISQYF
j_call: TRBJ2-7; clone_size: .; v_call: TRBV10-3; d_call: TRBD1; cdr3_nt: TGTGCCATCAGTGATCCGGGACAGCCTTCCTACGAGCAGTACTTC; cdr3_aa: CAISDPGQPSYEQYF
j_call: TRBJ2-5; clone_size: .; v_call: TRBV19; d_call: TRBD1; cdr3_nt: TGTGCCAGTAGTATGTTCTCAGGGGGAGAGACCCAGTACTTC; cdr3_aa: CASSMFSGGETQYF
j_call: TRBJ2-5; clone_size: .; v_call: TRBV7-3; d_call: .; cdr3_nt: TGTGCCAGCAGCTTAAGTTTCAGGGGACAAGAGACCCAGTACTTC; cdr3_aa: CASSLSFRGQETQYF
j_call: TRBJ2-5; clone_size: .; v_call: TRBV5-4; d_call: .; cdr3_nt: TGTGCCAGCAGCTTGTTTTCGGGGGCGATGGAGACCCAGTACTTC; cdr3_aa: CASSLFSGAMETQYF
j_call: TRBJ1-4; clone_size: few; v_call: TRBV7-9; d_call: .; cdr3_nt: TGTGCCAGCAGCTTAGTCCCAGGGGACTCTAATGAAAAACTGTTTTTT; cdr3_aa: CASSLVPGDSNEKLFF
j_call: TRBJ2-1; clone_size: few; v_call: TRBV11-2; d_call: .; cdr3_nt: TGTGCCACCAATGAGCAGTTCTTC; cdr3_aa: CATNEQFF
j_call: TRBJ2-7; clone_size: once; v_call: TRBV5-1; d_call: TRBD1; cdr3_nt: TGCGCCAGCAGCTTCACAGGGGGCCAAGGGCGCGAGCAGTACTTC; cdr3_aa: CASSFTGGQGREQYF
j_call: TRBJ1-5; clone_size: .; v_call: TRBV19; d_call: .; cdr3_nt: TGTGCCAGTAGTATGCAAAGTAGCAATCAGCCCCAGCATTTT; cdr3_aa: CASSMQSSNQPQHF
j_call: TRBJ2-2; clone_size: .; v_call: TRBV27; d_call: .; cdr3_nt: TGTGCCAGCAGCTTCACAGGGTCCGGGGAGCTGTTTTTT; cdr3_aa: CASSFTGSGELFF
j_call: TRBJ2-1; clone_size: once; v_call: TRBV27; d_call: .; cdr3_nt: TGTGCCAGCAGTTTCAAGGTATCCTCCTACAATGAGCAGTTCTTC; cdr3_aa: CASSFKVSSYNEQFF
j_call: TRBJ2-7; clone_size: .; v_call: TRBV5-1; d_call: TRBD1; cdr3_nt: TGCGCCAGCAGCCGGGACAGAACCTACTACGAGCAGTACTTC; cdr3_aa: CASSRDRTYYEQYF
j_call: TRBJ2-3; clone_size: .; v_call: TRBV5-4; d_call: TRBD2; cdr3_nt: TGTGCCAGCAGCTCGGGACTAGATGCAGATACGCAGTATTTT; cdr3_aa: CASSSGLDADTQYF
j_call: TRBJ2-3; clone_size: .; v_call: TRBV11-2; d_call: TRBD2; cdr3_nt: TGTGCCAGCAGGCCCCGGATAGCGGGACTGACAGATACGCAGTATTTT; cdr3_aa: CASRPRIAGLTDTQYF
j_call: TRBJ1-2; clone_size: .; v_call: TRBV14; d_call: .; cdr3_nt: TGTGCCAGCAGCCAGGACTTACTCGGGGGAGTTGGCTATGGCTACACCTTC; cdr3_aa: CASSQDLLGGVGYGYTF
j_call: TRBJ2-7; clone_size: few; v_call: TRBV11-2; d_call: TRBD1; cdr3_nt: TGTGCCAGCAGCTTAGGAGGGGGCGGATACGAGCAGTACTTC; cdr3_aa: CASSLGGGGYEQYF
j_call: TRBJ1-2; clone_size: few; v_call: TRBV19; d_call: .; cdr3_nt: TGTGCCAGTAGTATTGGGACCAGGAACGGTGGCTACACCTTC; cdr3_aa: CASSIGTRNGGYTF
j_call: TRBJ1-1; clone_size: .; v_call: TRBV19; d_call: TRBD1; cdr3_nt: TGTGCCAGTAGTATCGGCAGGGGGCTGAACACTGAAGCTTTCTTT; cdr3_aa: CASSIGRGLNTEAFF
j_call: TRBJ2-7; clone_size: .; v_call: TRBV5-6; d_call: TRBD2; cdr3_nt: TGTGCCAGCAGCTTGGGCGGGAGCTCCTACGAGCAGTACTTC; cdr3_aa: CASSLGGSSYEQYF
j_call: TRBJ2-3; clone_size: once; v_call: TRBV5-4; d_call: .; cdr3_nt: TGTGCCAGCAGTCGAGGAGGCACAGATACGCAGTATTTT; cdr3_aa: CASSRGGTDTQYF
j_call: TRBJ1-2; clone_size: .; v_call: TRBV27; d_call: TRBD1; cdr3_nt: TGTGCCAGCAGTTTATCGACAGGGGTAGCTAGTGGCTACACCTTC; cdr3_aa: CASSLSTGVASGYTF
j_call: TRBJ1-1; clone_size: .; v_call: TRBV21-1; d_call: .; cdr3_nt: TGTGCCAGCAGCAAAGAGTGTAAGGATTTGAACACTGAAGCTTTCTTT; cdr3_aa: CASSKECKDLNTEAFF
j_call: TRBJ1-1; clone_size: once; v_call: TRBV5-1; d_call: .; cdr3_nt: TGCGCCAGCAGCTTGGTACCGGACCCTGGGTACACTGAAGCTTTCTTT; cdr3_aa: CASSLVPDPGYTEAFF
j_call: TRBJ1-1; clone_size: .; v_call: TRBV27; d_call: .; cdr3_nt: TGTGCCAGCAGTTATTCAGGGGCTAGCAACACTGAAGCTTTCTTT; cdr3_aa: CASSYSGASNTEAFF
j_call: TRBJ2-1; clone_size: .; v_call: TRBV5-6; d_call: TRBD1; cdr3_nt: TGTGCCAGCAGCTTTCCTGACAGGGGGGCATACAATGAGCAGTTCTTC; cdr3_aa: CASSFPDRGAYNEQFF
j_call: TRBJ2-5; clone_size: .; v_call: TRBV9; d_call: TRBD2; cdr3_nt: TGTGCCAGCAGCGTAGAGCCGGGCGGGGGGACCCAGTACTTC; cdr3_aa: CASSVEPGGGTQYF
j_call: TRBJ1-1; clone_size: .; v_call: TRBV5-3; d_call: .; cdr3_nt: TGTGCCAGAAGCCTCTTGTGTGCAGCTTTCTTT; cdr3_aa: CARSLLCAAFF